The 22 T cell receptor beta chains reported below all come from one sample, sequenced in a study of T cells in Graves' hyperthyroidism and ophthalmopathy. TCR beta CDR3 region amplification was performed from RNA transcripts. A set of HTBI primers served as the primers for a first-round RT-PCR of the TCR CDR3. TCRdb redid the calling of the multiplex PCR reads with MiXCR, one entry per CDR3 protein. The data show 500,000 to 600,000 distinct CDR3 sequences, with about 43% seen just once and around 8% held by the top ten. The sample comprised peripheral blood or thyroid tissue (not recorded which). The receptors stem from a woman aged 18 to 35 with Graves' hyperthyroidism.

The chain is built from TRBV24-1 and TRBJ1-5; the D gene is possibly TRBD1 (6 bases). Germline lookup yields CDR1 KGHDR and CDR2 SFDVKD. The V and J ends lost 7 bases and 7 bases respectively, with 13 bases between them. The CDR3 runs to 13 residues. The CDR3 here is CATSSEDSQPQHF. CDR3 DNA sequence: TGTGCCACCAGCAGTGAGGACAGCCAGCCCCAGCATTTT.

This clonotype occurred many times. In nucleotides, the CDR3 is TGTGCCAGCAGCGGGCTGCCTGGAAACACCATATATTTT. Amino acid sequence: CASSGLPGNTIYF. V and J are TRBV9 and TRBJ1-3; D is undetermined. Between the trimmed V and J ends, which lost 3 bases and 2 bases, there was a span of 6 bases. The CDR3 sequence is 13 residues long. Germline V gene data show CDR1 as SGDLS and CDR2 as YYNGEE.

As concerns this clonotype: One junction end does not reproduce the germline sequence, and a read error may be involved. The chain is built from TRBV20-1 and TRBJ2-2; no firm D call. Germline lookup yields CDR1 DFQATT and CDR2 SNEGSKA (reference sequence). This CDR3 is built from 15 residues. The CDR3 here is CSAREDTWNTGELFF. The CDR3 DNA reads TGCAGTGCAAGAGAAGACACGTGGAACACCGGGGAGCTGTTTTTT.

The chain recombines TRBV7-7 with TRBJ2-7; 9 bases line up with TRBD2. The CDR3 consists of 16 residues. Looked up from germline, CDR1 is SSHAT and CDR2 is FNYEAQ (reference sequence). The CDR3 region has the DNA TGTGCTGGCGCCCCAAAGAAGGGTAGCGGGAGTTACGAGCAGTACTTC. Encoded protein: CAGAPKKGSGSYEQYF.

This clonotype was picked up many times. This chain links TRBV6-5 with TRBJ1-2; D is possibly TRBD1 (5 bases). CDR1 is MNHEY and CDR2 is SVGAGI in the germline V gene. Trimming removed 7 bases at V and 7 bases at J, with 13 bases between. The CDR3 contains 12 residues. The CDR3 here is CASKNQGRGYTF. In DNA, the CDR3 is TGTGCCAGCAAAAACCAGGGACGTGGCTACACCTTC.

The chain is built from TRBV7-3 and TRBJ2-2; D is perhaps TRBD2 (7 bases). Per germline, CDR1 SGHTA and CDR2 FQGTGA. Trimming cost V 8 bases and J 7 bases, with 17 bases left between them. The CDR3 runs to 14 residues. CDR3 residues: CASRGAGGIGELFF. CDR3 DNA sequence: TGTGCCAGCCGGGGGGCGGGTGGCATCGGGGAGCTGTTTTTT. The entire variable domain, with the rest obtained from reference TRBV7-3 and TRBJ2-2, is as follows: GAGVSQTPSNKVTEKGKYVELRCDPISGHTALYWYRQSLGQGPEFLIYFQGTGAADDSGLPNDRFFAVRPEGSVSTLKIQRTERGDSAVYLCASRGAGGIGELFFGEGSRLTVL.

This clonotype was seen many times. The rearrangement links TRBV12-3 or TRBV12-4 to TRBJ2-6, with TRBD2 matching 8 bases. Trimming removed 2 bases from V and 0 bases from J; junction bases left unmatched: 6. The CDR3 covers 18 residues. The CDR3 sequence is CASSLPGRANSGANVLTF. The CDR3 DNA follows: TGTGCCAGCAGTTTACCCGGGAGGGCCAACTCTGGGGCCAACGTCCTGACTTTC.

This sequence joins TRBV19 and TRBJ1-6; 7 nucleotides line up with TRBD1. This CDR3 is built from 15 residues. The junction had 4 bases not matched to a gene; V was cut back by 5 bases and J by 3 bases. CDR1 and CDR2 (germline): LNHDA, SQIVND (reference sequence). In nucleotides, the CDR3 is TGTGCCAGTAGTGAGGGACAGCTCTATAATTCACCCCTCCACTTT. It yields the protein CASSEGQLYNSPLHF.

V usage is TRBV7-3 and J usage is TRBJ2-7; D unclear. This CDR3 has 13 residues. Germline lookup yields CDR1 SGHTA and CDR2 FQGTGA. Trimming removed 6 bases at V and 2 bases at J, with 11 bases between. The CDR3 DNA reads as TGTGCCAGCAGTGGGTCAGGTCCCTACGAGCAGTACTTC. It encodes CASSGSGPYEQYF.

Ten or more counts support this clonotype. V usage is TRBV12-5 and J usage is TRBJ2-7, with D hard to call. The CDR3 sequence is 13 residues long. Germline CDR1 is LGHNT and CDR2 is FRNRAP. V lost 0 bases and J 7 bases, leaving 10 bases between the germline ends. The CDR3 loop reads CASGLVQKGEQYF. The CDR3 coding sequence is TGTGCTAGTGGTTTGGTTCAGAAAGGGGAGCAGTACTTC.

The gene calls are TRBV6-4 and TRBJ1-1, with D unresolved. CDR1 and CDR2 (germline): MRHNA, SNTAGT. V lost 8 bases and J lost 0, with 10 bases in between. The length of the CDR3 is 13 residues. CDR3 amino acids: CASQGGVNTEAFF. The CDR3 region has the DNA TGTGCCAGCCAAGGAGGAGTGAACACTGAAGCTTTCTTT.

The chain is built from TRBV2 and TRBJ2-2; 9 nucleotides line up with TRBD2. V shed 8 bases and J 0 bases; nucleotides not matched to a gene: 4. Germline values: CDR1 SNHLY, CDR2 FYNNEI. There are 15 residues in the CDR3. In nucleotides, the CDR3 is TGTGCCAGCGGGGCTAGCGGGACGAACACCGGGGAGCTGTTTTTT. Its translation: CASGASGTNTGELFF.

The chain links TRBV4-3 to TRBJ2-2, with D unclear. V was trimmed by 0 bases and J by 1 base, leaving 9 bases between them. This CDR3 is built from 16 residues. The germline V gene encodes CDR1 LGHNA and CDR2 YSLEER. The CDR3 sequence: CASSQDLLENTGELFF. The CDR3 DNA follows: TGCGCCAGCAGCCAAGATTTACTGGAGAACACCGGGGAGCTGTTTTTT.

This clonotype was detected many times. This chain connects TRBV7-3 to TRBJ2-2, with TRBD2 identical over 8 bases. Germline-derived CDR1 and CDR2 are SGHTA and FQGTGA. This CDR3 spans 15 amino acids. V dropped 6 bases and J dropped 2; count of bases not matched to a gene: 5. The CDR3 bases are TGTGCCAGCAGTTTAGCGGGATACAACACCGGGGAGCTGTTTTTT. This codes for CASSLAGYNTGELFF. Together with reference TRBV7-3 and TRBJ2-2, the CDR3 gives the full variable domain: GAGVSQTPSNKVTEKGKYVELRCDPISGHTALYWYRQSLGQGPEFLIYFQGTGAADDSGLPNDRFFAVRPEGSVSTLKIQRTERGDSAVYLCASSLAGYNTGELFFGEGSRLTVL.

In its sample, this clonotype was seen once. This may stem from a read error, because a much larger clone lies one nucleotide away. The conserved final phenylalanine or tryptophan is absent from the CDR3, which likely points to a read error. The chain uses TRBV7-3 and TRBJ2-5, with a possible D match to TRBD1 (6 bases). V gave up 3 bases and J gave up 5 bases, with 16 bases separating them. This CDR3 is 15 amino acids long. CDR1 and CDR2 (germline): SGHTA, FQGTGA. The CDR3 region is CASSLIGGVGETQYL. The CDR3 DNA reads TGTGCCAGCAGCTTGATAGGGGGAGTAGGGGAGACCCAGTACCTC.

This clonotype was counted at least ten times. The V call is TRBV29-1, the J call TRBJ2-7; 9 bases are a match to TRBD1. V lost 8 bases, J lost 3 bases, and 5 bases stayed unmatched. The germline V gene encodes CDR1 SQVTM and CDR2 ANQGSEA. The CDR3 length is 12 residues. The CDR3 DNA reads as TGCAGCTGCTGGACAGGGGACTACGAGCAGTACTTC. It codes for CSCWTGDYEQYF.

Note on this clonotype: A single base separates this from a much larger clone, so it may be a read error. The chain combines TRBV12-5 with TRBJ2-7; D possibly corresponds to TRBD2 (5 bases). Per germline, CDR1 LGHNT and CDR2 FRNRAP. V was shortened by 7 bases and J by 2 bases, with 12 bases between the two germline ends. The CDR3 totals 13 residues. The CDR3 nucleotides are TGTGCTAGTGTAAGCGGCTATACCTACGAGCAGTACTTC. Amino acids: CASVSGYTYEQYF.

This clonotype was seen repeatedly, ten times or more. This chain links TRBV12-3 or TRBV12-4 with TRBJ2-7, with 8 bases identical to TRBD1. This CDR3 contains 15 residues. V dropped 7 bases and J dropped 4; count of bases not matched to a gene: 12. This chain's CDR3 is CASTPRTGKGYEQYF. The CDR3 DNA follows: TGTGCCAGCACCCCTCGGACAGGGAAGGGATACGAGCAGTACTTC.

This clonotype was detected ten times or more. This chain joins TRBV4-2 and TRBJ2-2; D possibly uses TRBD1 or TRBD2 (5 bases each). The CDR3 is made up of 17 amino acids. Trimming took 5 bases from V and 4 from J, leaving 20 bases between them. Germline V gene sequence: CDR1 LGHNA, CDR2 YNFKEQ. In nucleotides, the CDR3 is TGTGCCAGCAGCGGGATTCATGGGGGAGAAATCACCGGGGAGCTGTTTTTT. Amino acid sequence: CASSGIHGGEITGELFF.

The chain links TRBV9 to TRBJ2-7; no definite D call. V was cut by 2 bases and J by 0 bases, with 9 bases left in between. There are 14 residues in the CDR3. Germline assignment: CDR1 SGDLS and CDR2 YYNGEE. The CDR3 DNA follows: TGTGCCAGCAGCGTCGACCTTTTCTCCTACGAGCAGTACTTC. It encodes CASSVDLFSYEQYF.

The gene calls are TRBV9 and TRBJ1-5, with D maybe TRBD1 (6 bases). This CDR3 spans 17 amino acids. V dropped 0 bases and J dropped 1 base, with 14 bases sitting between them. CDR1 SGDLS and CDR2 YYNGEE come from the germline V gene. The CDR3 spells CASSVETEGQSNQPQHF. The CDR3 nucleotides are TGTGCCAGCAGCGTAGAAACCGAGGGACAAAGCAATCAGCCCCAGCATTTT.

The chain combines TRBV20-1 with TRBJ2-7; TRBD2 matches 14 bases. The V gene's germline CDR1 is DFQATT and CDR2 SNEGSKA (reference sequence). The CDR3 has 14 residues. The V gene end was trimmed by 3 bases and the J gene end by 3 bases; junction bases not matched to a gene: 1. CDR3 amino acids: CSARTSGRDYEQYF. DNA for the CDR3: TGCAGTGCTAGGACTAGCGGGAGGGACTACGAGCAGTACTTC.